The next 28 T cell receptor beta chains were all read from a single sample in a study of shared T cell receptors in the human thymus. Profiling relied on immunoSEQ multiplex PCR, and the TCRdb table lists in-frame clones only, not all of them. The top ten clones hold more than 0.009% of a sample with hundreds of thousands of clones, 80% to 90% of them seen once. These data were also reused for a study on human thymus T cells.

Sequencing input: thymocytes. The receptors derive from a boy under two years old with a congenital heart defect.

Only a few counts were recorded for this clone. The J gene is TRBJ1-5, the V gene TRBV28; D is uncertain. Germline V gene sequence: CDR1 MDHEN, CDR2 SYDVKM. Between the trimmed V and J ends, which lost 4 bases and 7 bases, there was a span of 8 bases. This CDR3 has 12 amino acids. As DNA, the CDR3 is TGTGCCAGCAGTTCACAGCCACAGCCCCAGCATTTT. This encodes CASSSQPQPQHF.

The chain carries TRBV13 and TRBJ2-5; 8 bases match TRBD2. Per germline, CDR1 PRHDT and CDR2 FYEKMQ (reference sequence). The CDR3 loop spans 15 amino acids. The V and J ends lost 5 bases and 2 bases, in that order; junction bases with no gene match: 7. CDR3 bases: TGTGCCAGCAGCCCGGGAGGGCCCGGGCAAGAGACCCAGTACTTC. It is translated as CASSPGGPGQETQYF.

This sequence joins TRBV10-2 and TRBJ2-5; TRBD1 aligns across 7 bases. The V segment lost 3 bases and the J segment 2 bases; nucleotides outside the gene matches: 0. The CDR3 extends over 13 amino acids. Germline V gene data show CDR1 as WSHSY and CDR2 as SAAADI. The CDR3 region has the DNA TGCGCCAGCAGTGACAGGGGGCAAGAGACCCAGTACTTC. Its protein is CASSDRGQETQYF.

The rearrangement uses TRBV6-1 and TRBJ2-3; TRBD1 agrees at 7 bases. V gave up 4 bases and J gave up 1 base; unmatched junction bases: 5. Per the germline V gene, CDR1 is MNHNS and CDR2 is SASEGT. The CDR3 spans 15 residues. The CDR3 is CASSAQGQRTDTQYF. In DNA, the CDR3 is TGTGCCAGCAGTGCCCAGGGACAGCGCACAGATACGCAGTATTTT.

V gene TRBV29-1 combines with J gene TRBJ1-1; 7 bases are shared with TRBD1. Per the germline V gene, CDR1 is SQVTM and CDR2 is ANQGSEA. V shed 3 bases and J 4 bases; nucleotides not matched to a gene: 14. This CDR3 is 16 amino acids long. CDR3 protein: CSVDRPSGQSITEAFF. The CDR3 DNA reads TGCAGCGTTGATAGACCCTCGGGACAGTCTATCACTGAAGCTTTCTTT.

This clone has only a few counts. The chain couples TRBV19 to TRBJ1-5; D might be TRBD1 (6 bases). The CDR3 contains 15 residues. Germline-derived CDR1 and CDR2 are LNHDA and SQIVND (reference sequence). V gave up 5 bases and J gave up 0 bases, with 11 bases separating them. The CDR3 spells CASSQDSYSNQPQHF. CDR3 in DNA: TGTGCCAGTAGTCAGGACAGTTATAGCAATCAGCCCCAGCATTTT.

The V and J genes are TRBV7-9 and TRBJ1-1; 11 bases agree with TRBD1. Trimming removed 4 bases from V and 4 bases from J; junction bases left unmatched: 2. The V gene's germline CDR1 is SEHNR and CDR2 FQNEAQ (reference sequence). This CDR3 contains 14 residues. The CDR3 spells CASSSGTGGTEAFF. The CDR3 nucleotides are TGTGCCAGCAGCTCAGGGACAGGGGGCACTGAAGCTTTCTTT. Looking up the rest from reference TRBV7-9 and TRBJ1-1 gives the full variable domain: DTGVSQNPRHKITKRGQNVTFRCDPISEHNRLYWYRQTLGQGPEFLTYFQNEAQLEKSRLLSDRFSAERPKGSFSTLEIQRTEQGDSAMYLCASSSGTGGTEAFFGQGTRLTVV.

This chain uses TRBV7-9 with TRBJ2-7, with D possibly matching TRBD1 (5 bases). The CDR3 consists of 15 residues. V lost 1 base and J lost 2, with 12 bases in between. CDR1 is SEHNR and CDR2 is FQNEAQ in the germline V gene (reference sequence). The CDR3 loop is CASSLGYQGPYEQYF. The CDR3 coding sequence is TGTGCCAGCAGCTTAGGATATCAGGGCCCCTACGAGCAGTACTTC.

The chain recombines TRBV4-1 with TRBJ2-3; maybe TRBD2 (6 bases). The V gene's germline CDR1 is MGHRA and CDR2 YSYEKL. The CDR3 sequence is 15 residues long. V was clipped by 4 bases and J by 0 bases, with 11 bases between them. For the CDR3, the DNA is TGCGCCAGCAGCCGCCCGAGCGGGAGCACAGATACGCAGTATTTT. It yields the protein CASSRPSGSTDTQYF.

The chain carries TRBV28 and TRBJ1-5, with D perhaps TRBD1 (6 bases). The germline V gene has CDR1 MDHEN and CDR2 SYDVKM. The ends were cut back, 11 bases at V and 4 bases at J, with 18 bases in the middle. This CDR3 spans 14 amino acids. The CDR3 reads CACTPQGLNQPQHF. DNA for the CDR3: TGTGCCTGCACCCCACAGGGTCTTAATCAGCCCCAGCATTTT.

This chain links TRBV6-5 with TRBJ2-4, with D maybe TRBD1 (5 bases). Between the trimmed V and J ends, which lost 8 bases and 4 bases, there was a span of 12 bases. The CDR3 consists of 13 residues. From germline, CDR1 is MNHEY and CDR2 SVGAGI. The CDR3 coding sequence is TGTGCCAGCTGGACAAGGCCTAAAAACATTCAGTACTTC. This codes for CASWTRPKNIQYF.

The gene calls are TRBV15 and TRBJ1-3; no definite D call. The CDR3 spans 19 residues. Germline CDR1 reads LNHNV; CDR2 reads YYDKDF (reference sequence). The germline V and J ends were trimmed by 2 bases and 2 bases, with 22 bases remaining between them. CDR3 coding DNA: TGTGCCACCAGCAGAACCTCATGGGCACCCCCTTCCACTGGAAACACCATATATTTT. Amino acid sequence: CATSRTSWAPPSTGNTIYF. Full variable domain (rest looked up from reference TRBV15 and TRBJ1-3): DAMVIQNPRYQVTQFGKPVTLSCSQTLNHNVMYWYQQKSSQAPKLLFHYYDKDFNNEADTPDNFQSRRPNTSFCFLDIRSPGLGDTAMYLCATSRTSWAPPSTGNTIYFGEGSWLTVV.

The V and J genes are TRBV28 and TRBJ1-1; TRBD1 matches 9 bases. Losses at the gene ends were 5 bases for V and 2 bases for J; bases not matched to a gene: 9. Germline V gene sequence: CDR1 MDHEN, CDR2 SYDVKM. This CDR3 has 16 residues. In nucleotides, the CDR3 is TGTGCCAGCAGTACGACAGGGGGAAGATTAAACACTGAAGCTTTCTTT. Amino acid sequence: CASSTTGGRLNTEAFF.

V gene TRBV28 combines with J gene TRBJ1-2; maybe TRBD1 (5 bases). V lost 6 bases, J lost 2 bases, and 19 bases lay in between. The CDR3 spans 16 residues. Germline values: CDR1 MDHEN, CDR2 SYDVKM. The CDR3 protein is CASRSPTIGANYGYTF. The CDR3 region has the DNA TGTGCCAGCAGGTCCCCCACAATAGGGGCCAACTATGGCTACACCTTC.

The chain employs TRBV2 and TRBJ2-3, with 8 bases aligning to TRBD2. The J segment lost 2 bases and the V segment lost 7 bases, leaving 5 bases of the junction unmatched. This CDR3 contains 14 residues. Germline CDR1 reads SNHLY; CDR2 reads FYNNEI. CDR3 loop: CASKSGGYTDTQYF. The DNA of the CDR3 is TGTGCCAGCAAGAGCGGGGGATACACAGATACGCAGTATTTT.

The V call is TRBV7-2, the J call TRBJ2-1; 7 bases are shared with TRBD2. Germline trimming cut 4 bases from V and 6 bases from J; bases unmatched to any gene: 12. This CDR3 is built from 16 residues. The germline V gene encodes CDR1 SGHTA and CDR2 FQGNSA. This chain's CDR3 is CASSCPSGLESNEQFF. The CDR3 coding sequence is TGTGCCAGCAGCTGCCCTAGCGGACTAGAGTCCAATGAGCAGTTCTTC. Together with reference TRBV7-2 and TRBJ2-1, the CDR3 gives the full variable domain: GAGVSQSPSNKVTEKGKDVELRCDPISGHTALYWYRQSLGQGLEFLIYFQGNSAPDKSGLPSDRFSAERTGGSVSTLTIQRTQQEDSAVYLCASSCPSGLESNEQFFGPGTRLTVL.

The CDR3 bases are TGCGCCAGCAGCTTGGGGACGGAGGAGGCTGAAGCTTTCTTT. Protein product: CASSLGTEEAEAFF. The V call is TRBV5-1, the J call TRBJ1-1, with unresolved D. Germline V CDR1 and CDR2: SGHRS, YFSETQ. The CDR3 has 14 residues. The V gene lost 0 bases and the J gene lost 6 bases, with 12 bases spanning the gap.

The V and J genes are TRBV7-2 and TRBJ2-7; tentative D call: TRBD1 (5 bases). This CDR3 is 14 amino acids long. Between the trimmed V and J ends, which lost 1 base and 3 bases, there was a span of 10 bases. The germline V gene encodes CDR1 SGHTA and CDR2 FQGNSA. CDR3 region: CASSLEGWLYEQYF. The CDR3 DNA follows: TGTGCCAGCAGCTTAGAGGGGTGGCTCTACGAGCAGTACTTC.

The V gene is TRBV4-3, the J gene TRBJ1-1, with D uncertain. The V and J ends lost 0 bases and 1 base respectively, with 15 bases between them. The CDR3 is 17 residues long. CDR1 is LGHNA, CDR2 YSLEER, per germline. The DNA for the CDR3 is TGCGCCAGCAGCCAAGAACCAACCGGGAGCTCGAACACTGAAGCTTTCTTT. It yields the protein CASSQEPTGSSNTEAFF.

This chain joins TRBV27 and TRBJ2-1; TRBD1 matches 11 bases. J lost 4 bases, V lost 0 bases, and 11 bases had no gene match. Germline loops: CDR1 MNHEY, CDR2 SMNVEV (reference sequence). There are 19 residues in the CDR3. The CDR3 sequence: CASSLSPRTGGKGYNEQFF. The CDR3, as DNA: TGTGCCAGCAGTTTATCCCCCAGGACAGGGGGCAAAGGATACAATGAGCAGTTCTTC.

The genes are TRBV7-2 and TRBJ1-2; 8 nucleotides agree with TRBD1. The germline CDR1 and CDR2 sequences are SGHTA and FQGNSA. The V segment lost 5 bases and the J segment 3 bases; nucleotides outside the gene matches: 2. CDR3 length equals 13 residues. The CDR3 spells CASSVDRDYGYTF. The DNA for the CDR3 is TGTGCCAGCAGCGTGGACAGGGACTATGGCTACACCTTC.

CDR3 sequence (DNA): TGTGCCAGCAGTTTTCGTGCGGGGACCGGCTACGAGCAGTACTTC. Translated, it gives CASSFRAGTGYEQYF. V is TRBV27 and J is TRBJ2-7, with D possibly being TRBD2 (6 bases). Germline CDR1 and CDR2: MNHEY and SMNVEV (reference sequence). This CDR3 contains 15 residues. V dropped 3 bases and J dropped 3 bases, with 15 bases sitting between them.

This chain links TRBV7-2 with TRBJ2-7; D possibly corresponds to TRBD1 (5 bases). Deletions cut 3 bases from V and 2 bases from J, with 11 bases between. Germline lookup yields CDR1 SGHTA and CDR2 FQGNSA. This CDR3 comprises 14 residues. In DNA, the CDR3 is TGTGCCAGCAGCTTGTCAGGGCTGACCTACGAGCAGTACTTC. It is translated as CASSLSGLTYEQYF.

The chain links TRBV9 to TRBJ2-5, with 7 nucleotides matching TRBD2. The junction had 11 bases not matched to a gene; V was cut back by 0 bases and J by 0 bases. The CDR3 has 18 residues. Germline lookup yields CDR1 SGDLS and CDR2 YYNGEE. CDR3 protein: CASSVAGGGPSNQETQYF. The CDR3 DNA is TGTGCCAGCAGCGTAGCCGGGGGAGGGCCATCCAACCAAGAGACCCAGTACTTC.

The chain couples TRBV7-9 to TRBJ2-5; D not resolved. The CDR3 runs 12 residues. The germline V gene encodes CDR1 SEHNR and CDR2 FQNEAQ (reference sequence). Trimming took off 4 bases at V and 5 bases at J, with 8 bases between the two ends. CDR3: CASSSPRETQYF. DNA of the CDR3: TGTGCCAGCAGCTCCCCGAGGGAGACCCAGTACTTC.

This chain links TRBV5-1 with TRBJ2-3; D may be TRBD2 (7 bases). CDR1 is SGHRS and CDR2 is YFSETQ in the germline V gene. Deletions cut 1 base from V and 3 bases from J, with 12 bases between. This CDR3 contains 15 residues. For the CDR3, the DNA is TGCGCCAGCAGCTTGATGAGGGGGGGAACAGATACGCAGTATTTT. Encoded protein: CASSLMRGGTDTQYF. Together with reference TRBV5-1 and TRBJ2-3, the CDR3 gives the full variable domain: KAGVTQTPRYLIKTRGQQVTLSCSPISGHRSVSWYQQTPGQGLQFLFEYFSETQRNKGNFPGRFSGRQFSNSRSEMNVSTLELGDSALYLCASSLMRGGTDTQYFGPGTRLTVL.

V and J are TRBV19 and TRBJ2-7; TRBD1 agrees at 12 bases. Germline V lookup: CDR1 LNHDA, CDR2 SQIVND (reference sequence). With V trimmed by 4 bases and J by 6 bases, 7 bases remained unmatched. The CDR3 has 15 amino acids. The CDR3 spells CASSRTGTGGGEQYF. CDR3 sequence (DNA): TGTGCCAGTAGTAGAACCGGGACAGGGGGCGGCGAGCAGTACTTC.

V and J are TRBV2 and TRBJ2-7; TRBD2 agrees at 10 bases. Germline trimming cut 6 bases from V and 5 bases from J; bases unmatched to any gene: 19. Germline V gene sequence: CDR1 SNHLY, CDR2 FYNNEI. The CDR3 totals 18 residues. The CDR3 sequence is CASSSKRTSGLSGNEQYF. Here the CDR3 DNA reads TGTGCCAGCAGCTCGAAGCGGACTAGCGGACTCTCCGGGAACGAGCAGTACTTC.